This TCR beta chain is from a study of blood T cells in healthy people across ages. Next came a second PCR, run for about 7 to 12 cycles, which used a sample-barcoded 5' primer along with a J-beta primer mix. TCRdb processed the 5' RACE reads anew with MiXCR; each CDR3 protein has one entry. The sample holds about 1.4 million distinct CDR3 sequences, 55% to 75% seen once. Per germline, CDR1 SGHDT and CDR2 YYEEEE. Trimming removed 5 bases at V and 10 bases at J, with 17 bases between. The CDR3 has 13 residues. The chain couples TRBV5-6 to TRBJ2-3, with D tentatively TRBD2 (6 bases). The source is a man aged 18 to 29 in good health. Sequenced input: blood. CDR3 in amino acids: CASRGGEGQAQYF. CDR3 DNA: TGTGCCAGCAGGGGCGGGGAAGGCCAAGCGCAGTATTTT.